This T cell receptor (beta chain) was sequenced for a study of shared clonotypes between healthy human individuals. CDR3 size: 15 residues. Trimming took 2 bases from V and 4 from J; bases not matched to a gene: 8. Looked up from germline, CDR1 is SGDLS and CDR2 is YYNGEE. Regarding the study as a whole: Non-shared clonotypes had lower generation probabilities than clonotypes shared by all four sorted-subset donors.

Data came from immunoSEQ multiplex PCR; TCRdb stores just in-frame clones and leaves some out. The sample records about 320,000 clones, 80% to 90% being singletons. As to this clone: Antigen: not known.

The sequence derives from a man aged 18-30 years in good health. What was sequenced was memory CD8+ T cells sorted from blood. Subset indicated: CD45RO+ cells pooled with CCR7-negative TemRA cells. This rearrangement joins TRBV9 to TRBJ2-7; 8 positions agree with TRBD1. In DNA, the CDR3 is TGTGCCAGCAGCGTTTCCCCAGGGGGCTTTTACGAGCAGTACTTC. Translation gives CASSVSPGGFYEQYF. The full variable domain, in which reference TRBV9 and TRBJ2-7 provide the parts outside the CDR3, is DSGVTQTPKHLITATGQRVTLRCSPRSGDLSVYWYQQSLDQGLQFLIQYYNGEERAKGNILERFSAQQFPDLHSELNLSSLELGDSALYFCASSVSPGGFYEQYFGPGTRLTVT.